The 32 T cell receptor beta chains listed next were all sequenced from one sample in a study of identical twins. From the 5' RACE reads, TCRdb called clonotypes with MiXCR, one entry per CDR3 protein. The table includes more than 650,000 distinct CDR3 sequences, 5.5% to 7.5% detected once. The sequenced sample consisted of naive T cells sorted from blood. Every receptor here comes from a man aged 18 to 35 in good health.

This clonotype has at least ten counts. The rearrangement joins TRBV20-1 to TRBJ2-2; D is perhaps TRBD2 (5 bases). Germline loops: CDR1 DFQATT, CDR2 SNEGSKA (reference sequence). Deletions cut 2 bases from V and 6 bases from J, with 13 bases between. The CDR3 sequence is 14 residues long. The CDR3 nucleotides are TGCAGTGCTAGATCAAAACGGCGGGCCGGGGAGCTGTTTTTT. Amino acids: CSARSKRRAGELFF.

This clonotype came up many times. The chain carries TRBV20-1 and TRBJ2-3; TRBD2 agrees at 9 bases. Germline V lookup: CDR1 DFQATT, CDR2 SNEGSKA (reference sequence). This CDR3 spans 14 amino acids. The trim removed 2 bases at V and 0 bases at J, leaving 0 bases unmatched. The CDR3 bases are TGCAGTGCTAGAACTAGCGGGAGCACAGATACGCAGTATTTT. This codes for CSARTSGSTDTQYF.

The sample holds many counts of this clonotype. Relative to the germline gene, one junction end is altered; a read error may explain this. The chain carries TRBV5-1 and TRBJ2-5, with no clear D. CDR3 length equals 12 residues. The germline V gene encodes CDR1 SGHRS and CDR2 YFSETQ. The CDR3 protein is CASSLGKETQYF. The CDR3 DNA follows: TGTGCCAGCAGTTTGGGGAAAGAGACCCAGTACTTC.

The chain couples TRBV15 to TRBJ1-2; no clear D. Trimming cost V 0 bases and J 1 base, with 9 bases left between them. CDR3 size: 15 residues. Germline values: CDR1 LNHNV, CDR2 YYDKDF (reference sequence). The CDR3 reads CATSRDHLVNYGYTF. DNA for the CDR3: TGTGCCACCAGCAGAGATCATTTGGTTAACTATGGCTACACCTTC.

This clonotype has more than one count but fewer than ten. The rearrangement joins TRBV7-8 to TRBJ2-5; 13 nucleotides agree with TRBD2. This CDR3 comprises 18 residues. Germline V gene data show CDR1 as SGHVS and CDR2 as FQNEAQ. V shed 0 bases and J 4 bases; nucleotides not matched to a gene: 8. The CDR3 coding sequence is TGTGCCAGCAGCTTAGCTGGGACTAGCGGGAACTTACTAGAGACCCAGTACTTC. Its translation: CASSLAGTSGNLLETQYF.

The chain recombines TRBV7-9 with TRBJ2-1, with 9 positions matching TRBD2. In germline, CDR1 is SEHNR, CDR2 FQNEAQ (reference sequence). J was trimmed by 7 bases and V by 5 bases; bases with no gene match: 12. The CDR3 extends over 16 amino acids. In DNA form, the CDR3 reads TGTGCCAGCAGCACCCAAGGGGGAGCGGGGGGAAATGAGCAGTTCTTC. Protein: CASSTQGGAGGNEQFF.

On this clonotype: No conserved phenylalanine or tryptophan is present at the end of the CDR3, so a read error is the likely explanation. CDR3 nucleotide sequence: TGCAGTGCTAGAGATGAACTAGCGGGAGGGCCAGGGGAGCAGTTCTAC. It codes for CSARDELAGGPGEQFY. The rearrangement links TRBV20-1 to TRBJ2-1, with 13 bases matching TRBD2. This CDR3 spans 16 amino acids. The germline gives CDR1 DFQATT, CDR2 SNEGSKA (reference sequence). After removal of 0 bases from V and 10 bases from J, the junction contained 9 bases not matched to a gene.

Points on this clonotype: With a much larger clone just one base away, this may be a read error. The conserved closing phenylalanine or tryptophan is absent in this CDR3, likely reflecting a read error. This chain joins TRBV27 and TRBJ2-1, with a tentative D call TRBD1 (5 bases). V was clipped by 2 bases and J by 9 bases, with 8 bases between them. This CDR3 is 12 amino acids long. Germline CDR1 MNHEY, CDR2 SMNVEV (reference sequence). CDR3 protein: CASSLRGGEQFS. As DNA, the CDR3 is TGTGCCAGCAGTTTAAGGGGCGGTGAGCAGTTCTCC.

This clonotype was counted between two and nine times. The V call is TRBV7-2, the J call TRBJ2-7; TRBD1 agrees at 7 bases. V lost 4 bases and J lost 3; bases outside the gene matches: 3. Germline V lookup: CDR1 SGHTA, CDR2 FQGNSA. The CDR3 totals 13 residues. Here the CDR3 DNA reads TGTGCCAGCAGCTCGACAGGGTTCTACGAGCAGTACTTC. Translated: CASSSTGFYEQYF.

This clonotype was seen at least ten times. The chain's CDR3 is CASSRLGTIGTDTQYF. In DNA, the CDR3 is TGTGCCAGCAGTCGACTCGGGACAATTGGCACAGATACGCAGTATTTT. The chain couples TRBV12-3 or TRBV12-4 to TRBJ2-3; a possible D gene is TRBD1 (6 bases). Trimming left V 5 bases short and J 1 base short, with 16 bases between. This CDR3 is built from 16 residues.

This clonotype was detected ten times or more. The chain links TRBV4-1 to TRBJ2-7; 7 bases map to TRBD2. V shed 6 bases and J 3 bases; nucleotides not matched to a gene: 17. This CDR3 is 17 amino acids long. The germline V gene encodes CDR1 MGHRA and CDR2 YSYEKL. This CDR3 reads CASRGGLGGFPNYEQYV. CDR3 nucleotides: TGCGCCAGCAGGGGAGGACTAGGAGGTTTCCCAAACTACGAGCAGTACGTC.

Many counts were recorded for this clonotype. J is TRBJ2-3 and V is TRBV20-1, with a weak D call TRBD1 (5 bases). Germline CDR1 DFQATT, CDR2 SNEGSKA (reference sequence). V lost 3 bases and J 8 bases, leaving 12 bases between the germline ends. The CDR3 runs 12 residues. The CDR3 reads CSASPGQRTQYF. The CDR3 DNA reads as TGCAGTGCTAGCCCTGGACAACGTACGCAGTATTTT.

In its sample, this clonotype was seen many times. The rearrangement uses TRBV28 and TRBJ2-2; D is unresolved. The CDR3 contains 11 residues. Trimming took off 6 bases at V and 5 bases at J, with 4 bases between the two ends. Germline V gene data show CDR1 as MDHEN and CDR2 as SYDVKM. CDR3: CASRSTGELFF. The CDR3, as DNA: TGTGCCAGCAGAAGTACCGGGGAGCTGTTTTTT.

This clonotype was detected ten times or more. The chain carries TRBV7-9 and TRBJ2-1, with 7 bases that match TRBD2. Looked up from germline, CDR1 is SEHNR and CDR2 is FQNEAQ (reference sequence). CDR3 length: 14 amino acids. J gave up 8 bases and V 5 bases, and 9 bases lay outside the gene matches. The CDR3 nucleotides are TGTGCCAGCAGCCCCAGCGGGATAGGCGATGAGCAGTTCTTC. It yields the protein CASSPSGIGDEQFF.

This clonotype was counted at least ten times. The chain links TRBV10-3 to TRBJ2-7; D is possibly TRBD1 (5 bases). Germline values: CDR1 ENHRY, CDR2 SYGVKD. This CDR3 contains 12 residues. With 6 bases removed from V and 5 bases from J, the gap between germline ends came to 11 bases. In nucleotides, the CDR3 is TGTGCCATCAGGATAGGGGCCAACGAGCAGTACTTC. It is translated as CAIRIGANEQYF.

A few counts support this clonotype. V and J are TRBV12-3 or TRBV12-4 and TRBJ2-3; the D gene is possibly TRBD2 (7 bases). Trimming stripped 7 bases from V and 12 bases from J, with 14 bases between. The CDR3 is 11 amino acids. CDR3 amino acids: CASTNAGAQYF. The CDR3 nucleotides are TGTGCCAGCACGAACGCGGGGGCCCAGTATTTT.

The genes are TRBV21-1 and TRBJ2-5. TRBV21-1 corresponds to a pseudogene. This CDR3 is built from 14 residues. In DNA, the CDR3 is TGTGCCAGCAGCGAAGATAGGGATTGGGAGACCCAGTACTTC. Translation gives CASSEDRDWETQYF.

This clonotype was counted many times. The CDR3 DNA is TGCGCCAGCAGCTCGGTACAGGGCCCGGAGTGGAACACTGAAGCTTTCTTT. This sequence encodes CASSSVQGPEWNTEAFF. The V call is TRBV5-1, the J call TRBJ1-1, with D possibly being TRBD1 (6 bases). The CDR3 contains 17 residues. Per the germline V gene, CDR1 is SGHRS and CDR2 is YFSETQ. V lost 3 bases and J 1 base, leaving 19 bases between the germline ends.

V and J are TRBV5-1 and TRBJ2-5; 9 bases fit TRBD1. The CDR3 is made up of 14 amino acids. Germline lookup yields CDR1 SGHRS and CDR2 YFSETQ. With V trimmed by 4 bases and J by 5 bases, 6 bases remained unmatched. The CDR3 loop reads CASSRDRVSETQYF. CDR3 bases: TGCGCCAGCAGCAGGGACAGGGTTTCTGAGACCCAGTACTTC.

The V gene is TRBV9, the J gene TRBJ2-3; D gene uncertain. Germline V gene sequence: CDR1 SGDLS, CDR2 YYNGEE. V lost 5 bases to trimming and J lost 0 bases, with 16 bases between them. The CDR3 is 16 residues long. CDR3 in DNA: TGTGCCAGCAGTCAGCAAAAGGTAGACAGCACAGATACGCAGTATTTT. Residues: CASSQQKVDSTDTQYF.

The chain couples TRBV2 to TRBJ2-1; D possibly corresponds to TRBD2 (6 bases). The ends were cut back, 8 bases at V and 6 bases at J, with 17 bases in the middle. Germline V gene data show CDR1 as SNHLY and CDR2 as FYNNEI. The length of the CDR3 is 14 residues. CDR3 nucleotides: TGTGCCAGCCAAGACCCCGGGAGCATCAATGAGCAGTTCTTC. This sequence encodes CASQDPGSINEQFF.

This clonotype has a count of ten or more. V is TRBV5-5 and J is TRBJ2-3; TRBD1 or TRBD2 may be the D gene (5 bases each). CDR3 length equals 15 residues. Germline V gene sequence: CDR1 SGHKS, CDR2 YYEKEE (reference sequence). Trimming removed 0 bases at V and 0 bases at J, with 8 bases between. The CDR3 sequence: CASSLEWGSTDTQYF. The CDR3 nucleotides are TGTGCCAGCAGCTTGGAGTGGGGGAGCACAGATACGCAGTATTTT.

Many counts were recorded for this clonotype. The J gene is TRBJ2-7, the V gene TRBV5-1, with 8 bases identical to TRBD1. Per germline, CDR1 SGHRS and CDR2 YFSETQ. This CDR3 comprises 14 residues. The ends lost 5 bases at V and 4 bases at J; junction bases unmatched: 8. The CDR3 loop reads CASSSSGGKYEQYF. CDR3 nucleotides: TGCGCCAGCAGTTCCTCAGGGGGCAAGTACGAGCAGTACTTC.

This clonotype showed up many times. The chain links TRBV27 to TRBJ1-1, with 7 bases lining up with TRBD1. J lost 1 base, V lost 5 bases, and 4 bases had no gene match. The CDR3 has 14 residues. From germline, CDR1 is MNHEY and CDR2 SMNVEV (reference sequence). The DNA for the CDR3 is TGTGCCAGCAGTAGGGGACAGTCGAACACTGAAGCTTTCTTT. Amino acid sequence: CASSRGQSNTEAFF.

This clonotype was picked up a small number of times. Given a far larger clone just one base away, this is likely a sequencing read error. The V and J genes are TRBV7-9 and TRBJ1-1; D not certain. CDR1 is SEHNR, CDR2 FQNEAQ, per germline (reference sequence). The CDR3 loop spans 12 amino acids. In nucleotides, the CDR3 is TGTTCCAGCAGCTTAGGGAACACTGAAGCTTTCTTT. Its translation is CSSSLGNTEAFF.

This clonotype showed up many times. V and J are TRBV12-3 or TRBV12-4 and TRBJ2-3; 7 nucleotides agree with TRBD1. The CDR3 runs to 15 residues. J was trimmed by 5 bases and V by 6 bases; bases with no gene match: 11. This CDR3 reads CASRRQGIWGDTQYF. CDR3 DNA: TGTGCCAGCAGACGACAGGGTATCTGGGGAGATACGCAGTATTTT.

In its sample, this clonotype was seen a few times. The chain employs TRBV20-1 and TRBJ2-7; 11 bases are shared with TRBD1. The V and J ends lost 0 bases and 4 bases, in that order; junction bases with no gene match: 2. Germline loops: CDR1 DFQATT, CDR2 SNEGSKA (reference sequence). The CDR3 totals 14 residues. The CDR3: CSARDGTGGYEQYF. DNA for the CDR3: TGCAGTGCTAGAGATGGGACAGGGGGGTACGAGCAGTACTTC.

There are many counts of this clonotype. The chain uses TRBV27 and TRBJ1-5; 8 positions agree with TRBD1. Germline-derived CDR1 and CDR2 are MNHEY and SMNVEV (reference sequence). The CDR3 has 15 amino acids. Trimming cost V 0 bases and J 2 bases; bases outside gene matches: 0. The CDR3 sequence: CASSLSDRGNQPQHF. CDR3 bases: TGTGCCAGCAGTTTATCGGACAGGGGCAATCAGCCCCAGCATTTT.

This rearrangement joins TRBV5-1 to TRBJ2-7; D gene uncertain. The CDR3 is 13 residues long. Germline V gene lookup returns CDR1 SGHRS and CDR2 YFSETQ. The V gene lost 0 bases and the J gene lost 7 bases, with 11 bases spanning the gap. CDR3 residues: CASSLEISWEQYF. The DNA for the CDR3 is TGCGCCAGCAGCTTGGAAATCTCCTGGGAGCAGTACTTC.

This clonotype occurred a few times. Germline is not matched at one junction end, which may reflect a read error. The rearrangement links TRBV12-3 or TRBV12-4 to TRBJ1-2, with TRBD1 matching 8 bases. This CDR3 region has 14 residues. Written as DNA, the CDR3 is TGTGCCAGCAGTTTAGCGCGCCAGGGGGCCTCTCAAGACTTC. Amino acid sequence: CASSLARQGASQDF.

This chain links TRBV15 with TRBJ1-3; D gene ambiguous. V was cut by 0 bases and J by 1 base, with 7 bases left in between. The V gene's germline CDR1 is LNHNV and CDR2 YYDKDF (reference sequence). The CDR3 totals 15 residues. The CDR3 here is CATSRDRSSGNTIYF. Written as DNA, the CDR3 is TGTGCCACCAGCAGAGATCGGTCTTCTGGAAACACCATATATTTT.

The chain recombines TRBV5-5 with TRBJ2-1, with 10 bases lining up with TRBD1. The CDR3 has 15 amino acids. The V segment lost 1 base and the J segment 8 bases; nucleotides outside the gene matches: 6. Germline V gene data show CDR1 as SGHKS and CDR2 as YYEKEE (reference sequence). The CDR3: CASSLWGQGIDEQFF. CDR3 DNA sequence: TGTGCCAGCAGCTTGTGGGGACAGGGGATCGATGAGCAGTTCTTC.